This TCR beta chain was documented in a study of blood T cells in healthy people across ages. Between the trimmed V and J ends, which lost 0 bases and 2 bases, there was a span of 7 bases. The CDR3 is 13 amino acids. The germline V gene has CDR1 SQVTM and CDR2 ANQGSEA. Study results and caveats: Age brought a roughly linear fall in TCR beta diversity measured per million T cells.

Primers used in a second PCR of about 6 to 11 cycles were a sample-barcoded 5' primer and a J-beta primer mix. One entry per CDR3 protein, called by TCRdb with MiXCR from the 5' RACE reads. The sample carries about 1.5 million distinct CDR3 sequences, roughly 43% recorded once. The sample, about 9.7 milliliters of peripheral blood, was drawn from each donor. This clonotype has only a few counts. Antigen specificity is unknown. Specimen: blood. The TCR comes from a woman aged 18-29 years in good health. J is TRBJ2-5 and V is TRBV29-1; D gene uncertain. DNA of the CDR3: TGCAGCGTTGAAGATCCGTCTCAAGAGACCCAGTACTTC. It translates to CSVEDPSQETQYF.